The clone carrying this T cell receptor beta chain was recorded at least ten times. No antigen is known for it. This sample stems from a study of T cell responses to AZD1222 COVID-19 vaccine. Broader study findings: Researchers report vaccine-associated CD4 TCRs spanning spike, with dominance at 160-218 and 743-854. The sample set comprised mostly white British donors with more females, and clonal diversity was possibly underestimated.

Assay: immunoSEQ multiplex PCR; the TCRdb copy retains only in-frame clones and omits some. The repertoire holds more than 90,000 clones, around 85% seen once, with 13% to 15% in the top ten. The analysis combined second doses at about 4 or about 12 weeks. Trimming cost V 8 bases and J 4 bases; bases outside gene matches: 8. The CDR3 has 14 residues. Germline assignment: CDR1 SNHLY and CDR2 FYNNEI. This sequence originates from an adult who received the AZD1222 COVID-19 vaccine. The gene calls are TRBV2 and TRBJ1-5, with TRBD1 matching over 7 bases. The sequencing used peripheral blood, collected 28 days after the second AZD1222 dose. Written as DNA, the CDR3 is TGTGCCAGCCGGGGACAGACCTATAATCAGCCCCAGCATTTT. This codes for CASRGQTYNQPQHF.